This T cell receptor beta chain was retrieved from a study of blood T cell repertoires in COVID-19. Repertoires were generated with immunoSEQ multiplex PCR, while TCRdb's copy carries only in-frame clones and drops some. The table lists 12,000 to 15,000 clones, approximately 90% of them singletons. V gave up 5 bases and J gave up 6 bases; unmatched junction bases: 7. CDR1 SGHNT and CDR2 YENEEA come from the germline V gene. The CDR3 consists of 14 residues. The chain combines TRBV11-3 with TRBJ2-1, with 7 positions matching TRBD2. This clonotype originated in a human donor in a cohort sampled during active COVID-19. The sequenced sample consisted of peripheral blood. The CDR3 sequence: CASSVAGRANEQFF. DNA for the CDR3: TGTGCCAGCAGCGTGGCAGGGAGGGCCAATGAGCAGTTCTTC. Based on the CDR3 plus reference TRBV11-3 and TRBJ2-1, the full variable domain is EAGVVQSPRYKIIEKKQPVAFWCNPISGHNTLYWYLQNLGQGPELLIRYENEEAVDDSQLPKDRFSAERLKGVDSTLKIQPAELGDSAVYLCASSVAGRANEQFFGPGTRLTVL.